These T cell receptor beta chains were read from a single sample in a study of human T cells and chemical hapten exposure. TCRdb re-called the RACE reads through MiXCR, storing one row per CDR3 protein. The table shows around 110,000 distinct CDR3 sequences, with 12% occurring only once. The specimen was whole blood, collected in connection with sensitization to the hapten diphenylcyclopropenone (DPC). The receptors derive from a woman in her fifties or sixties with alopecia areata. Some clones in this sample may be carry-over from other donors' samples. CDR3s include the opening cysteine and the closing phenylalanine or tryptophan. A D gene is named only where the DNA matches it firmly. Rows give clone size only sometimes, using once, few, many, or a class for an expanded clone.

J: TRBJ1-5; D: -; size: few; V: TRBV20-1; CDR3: CSASQSIGSNQPQHF; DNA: TGCAGTGCTAGCCAAAGTATCGGTAGCAATCAGCCCCAGCATTTT
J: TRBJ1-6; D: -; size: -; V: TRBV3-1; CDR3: CASSQVRGAHSPLHF; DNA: TGTGCCAGCAGCCAAGTACGGGGAGCCCATTCACCCCTCCACTTT
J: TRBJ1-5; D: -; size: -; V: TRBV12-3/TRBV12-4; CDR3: CASSSTTGGNQPQHF; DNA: TGTGCCAGCAGCTCGACGACCGGGGGCAATCAGCCCCAGCATTTT
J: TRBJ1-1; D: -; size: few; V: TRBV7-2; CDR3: CASSPQGQRAFF; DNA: TGTGCCAGCAGCCCCCAAGGACAGCGGGCTTTCTTT
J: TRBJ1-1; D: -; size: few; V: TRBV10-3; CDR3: CAIRQSMNTEAFF; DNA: TGTGCCATCAGGCAAAGCATGAACACTGAAGCTTTCTTT
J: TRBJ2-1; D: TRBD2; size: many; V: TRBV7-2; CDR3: CASSQREGPYEQFF; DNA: TGTGCCAGCAGTCAGCGGGAGGGCCCCTATGAGCAGTTCTTC
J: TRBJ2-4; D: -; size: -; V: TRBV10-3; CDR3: CAISESPSQLNQNIQYF; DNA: TGTGCCATCAGTGAGTCCCCCAGTCAGTTAAACCAAAACATTCAGTACTTC
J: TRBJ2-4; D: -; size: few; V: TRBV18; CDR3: CASSPVEGGGKNIQYF; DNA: TGTGCCAGCTCACCAGTGGAGGGAGGTGGCAAAAACATTCAGTACTTC
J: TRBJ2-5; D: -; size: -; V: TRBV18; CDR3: CASSRSTQETQYF; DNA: TGTGCCAGCTCACGGTCGACCCAAGAGACCCAGTACTTC
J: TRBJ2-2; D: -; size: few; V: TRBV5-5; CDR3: CASSLDPAKAGELFF; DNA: TGTGCCAGCAGCTTGGACCCGGCCAAGGCCGGGGAGCTGTTTTTT
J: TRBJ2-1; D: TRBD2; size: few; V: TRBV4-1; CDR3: CASSLPSGGADNEQFF; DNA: TGCGCCAGCAGCCTCCCTAGCGGGGGGGCCGACAATGAGCAGTTCTTC
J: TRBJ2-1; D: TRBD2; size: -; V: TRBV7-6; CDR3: CASSLGGTSSNEQFF; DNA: TGTGCCAGCAGCTTAGGTGGGACTAGCAGCAATGAGCAGTTCTTC
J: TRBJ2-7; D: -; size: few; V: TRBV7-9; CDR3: CASSWSAYEQYF; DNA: TGTGCCAGCAGCTGGTCAGCCTACGAGCAGTACTTC
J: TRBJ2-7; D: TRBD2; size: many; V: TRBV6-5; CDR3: CASSLSGGSYEQYF; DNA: TGTGCCAGCAGTTTATCGGGGGGCTCCTACGAGCAGTACTTC
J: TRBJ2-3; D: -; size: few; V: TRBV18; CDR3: CASSPRSDTQYF; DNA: TGTGCCAGCTCACCCAGGTCAGATACGCAGTATTTT
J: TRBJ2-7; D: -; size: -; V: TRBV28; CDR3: CASSLGVRPYEQYF; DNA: TGTGCCAGCAGTTTGGGGGTCCGTCCCTACGAGCAGTACTTC
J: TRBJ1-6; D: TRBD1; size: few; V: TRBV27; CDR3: CASSGQVNNSPLHF; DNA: TGTGCCAGCAGTGGACAGGTCAATAATTCACCCCTCCACTTT
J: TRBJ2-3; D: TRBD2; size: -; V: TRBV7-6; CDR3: CASSEGLAGASFVDTQYF; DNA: TGTGCCAGCAGCGAAGGACTAGCGGGGGCATCGTTTGTAGATACGCAGTATTTT
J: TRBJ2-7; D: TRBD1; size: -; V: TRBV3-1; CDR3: CASGTGPSYEQYF; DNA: TGTGCCAGTGGGACAGGGCCCTCCTACGAGCAGTACTTC
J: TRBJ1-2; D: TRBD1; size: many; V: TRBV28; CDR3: CASSPPQGYYGYTF; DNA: TGTGCCAGCAGTCCACCACAGGGGTACTATGGCTACACCTTC
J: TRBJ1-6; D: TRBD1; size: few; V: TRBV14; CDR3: CASSPGQGSNSPLHF; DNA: TGTGCCAGCAGCCCCGGACAGGGGTCCAATTCACCCCTCCACTTT
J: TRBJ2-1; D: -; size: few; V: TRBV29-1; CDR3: CSGITSNEQFF; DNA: TGCAGCGGCATAACGAGCAATGAGCAGTTCTTC
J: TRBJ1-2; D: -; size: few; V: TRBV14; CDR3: CASSLPGPTDYGYTF; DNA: TGTGCCAGCAGCCTCCCGGGACCTACGGACTATGGCTACACCTTC
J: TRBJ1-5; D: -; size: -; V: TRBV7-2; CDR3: CASRSGGGSLQPQHF; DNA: TGTGCCAGCCGTTCAGGAGGGGGGTCTTTACAGCCCCAGCATTTT
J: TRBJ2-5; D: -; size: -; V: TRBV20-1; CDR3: CSASRGLQETQYF; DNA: TGCAGTGCTAGCAGGGGCCTACAAGAGACCCAGTACTTC
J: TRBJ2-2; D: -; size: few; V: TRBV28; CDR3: CASSLPPGGLFF; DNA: TGTGCCAGCAGTTTACCCCCAGGTGGGCTGTTTTTT
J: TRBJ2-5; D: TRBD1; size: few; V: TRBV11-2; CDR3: CASSSDRGETQYF; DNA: TGTGCCAGCAGCTCCGACAGGGGGGAGACCCAGTACTTC
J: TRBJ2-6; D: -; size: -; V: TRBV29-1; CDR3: CSVGSTNGANVLTF; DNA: TGCAGCGTGGGTTCGACGAATGGGGCCAACGTCCTGACTTTC
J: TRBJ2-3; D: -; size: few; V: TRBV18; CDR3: CASSTRDTQYF; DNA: TGTGCCAGCTCAACCCGGGATACGCAGTATTTT
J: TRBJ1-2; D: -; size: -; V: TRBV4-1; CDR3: CASSPATGQLNYGYTF; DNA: TGCGCCAGCAGCCCCGCAACCGGGCAGCTTAACTATGGCTACACCTTC
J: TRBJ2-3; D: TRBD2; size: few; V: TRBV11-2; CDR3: CASRASGDPTDTQYF; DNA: TGTGCCAGCCGGGCTAGCGGAGACCCCACAGATACGCAGTATTTT
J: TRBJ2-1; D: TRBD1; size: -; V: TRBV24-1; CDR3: CATRTGGGSDEQFF; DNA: TGTGCCACCAGAACAGGGGGAGGTAGCGATGAGCAGTTCTTC
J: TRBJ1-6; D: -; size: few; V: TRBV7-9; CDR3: CASSSPPGPTSPLHF; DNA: TGTGCCAGCAGTTCTCCCCCGGGCCCAACTTCACCCCTCCACTTT
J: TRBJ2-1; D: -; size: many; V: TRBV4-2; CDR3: CASSLNNEQFF; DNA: TGTGCCAGCAGCTTAAACAATGAGCAGTTCTTC
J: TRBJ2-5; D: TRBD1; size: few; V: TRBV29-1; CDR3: CSAQDRGFETQYF; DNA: TGCAGCGCACAGGACAGGGGGTTTGAGACCCAGTACTTC
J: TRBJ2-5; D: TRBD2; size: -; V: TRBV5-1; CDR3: CASRPHGASGSQETQYF; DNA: TGCGCCAGCAGACCACACGGGGCTAGCGGGTCGCAAGAGACCCAGTACTTC
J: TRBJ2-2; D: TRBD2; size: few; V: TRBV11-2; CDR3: CASRSGGRGTGELFF; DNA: TGTGCCAGCAGGAGCGGGGGCCGAGGCACCGGGGAGCTGTTTTTT
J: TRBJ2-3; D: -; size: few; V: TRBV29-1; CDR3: CSVEGTVPRQDTQYF; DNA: TGCAGCGTTGAGGGGACGGTCCCACGTCAAGATACGCAGTATTTT
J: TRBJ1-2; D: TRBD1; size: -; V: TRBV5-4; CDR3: CASSPGQGAPIVSGYTF; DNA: TGTGCCAGCAGCCCGGGACAGGGGGCCCCGATTGTCTCTGGCTACACCTTC
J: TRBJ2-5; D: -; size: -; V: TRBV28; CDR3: CAGSRRLAREETQYF; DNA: TGTGCCGGAAGCCGGCGGCTAGCGAGAGAAGAGACCCAGTACTTC
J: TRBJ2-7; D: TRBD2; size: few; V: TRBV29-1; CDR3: CSVGGGLTYEQYF; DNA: TGCAGCGTCGGCGGGGGGCTAACCTACGAGCAGTACTTC
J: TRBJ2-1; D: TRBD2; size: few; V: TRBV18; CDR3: CASSLTGGTDNEQFF; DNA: TGTGCCAGCTCACTTACGGGGGGGACCGACAATGAGCAGTTCTTC
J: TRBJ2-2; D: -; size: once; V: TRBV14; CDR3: CASSQKRTSTGELFF; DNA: TGTGCCAGCAGCCAAAAGCGGACCTCCACCGGGGAGCTGTTTTTT
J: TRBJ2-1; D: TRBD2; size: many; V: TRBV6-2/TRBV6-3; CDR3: CASSYGATGTSGSYSSYNEQFF; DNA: TGTGCCAGCAGTTACGGAGCCACCGGGACTAGCGGGAGCTACAGCTCCTACAATGAGCAGTTCTTC
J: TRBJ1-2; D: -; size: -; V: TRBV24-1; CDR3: CATSEPTGDYGYTF; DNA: TGTGCCACCAGTGAACCGACAGGCGATTATGGCTACACCTTC
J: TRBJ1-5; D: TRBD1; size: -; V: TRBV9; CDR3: CASSAGTGNQPQHF; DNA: TGTGCCAGCAGCGCTGGGACAGGAAACCAGCCCCAGCATTTT
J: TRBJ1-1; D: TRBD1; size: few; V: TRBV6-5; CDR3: CASINRDSMTEAFF; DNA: TGTGCCAGCATTAACCGGGACAGCATGACTGAAGCTTTCTTT
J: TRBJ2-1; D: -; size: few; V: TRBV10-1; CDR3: CASSDPSSYNEQFF; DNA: TGCGCCAGCAGTGACCCGAGCTCCTACAATGAGCAGTTCTTC